This T cell receptor beta chain was sequenced for a study of CD8+CD57+ T cells in acquired aplastic anemia. Before being chosen for sequencing, patients had shown CD8+CD57+ cell expansion by flow cytometry. This CDR3 comprises 14 residues. The germline V gene has CDR1 DFQATT and CDR2 SNEGSKA (reference sequence). The V and J ends lost 3 bases and 3 bases respectively, with 14 bases between them. Genomic DNA provided the template from which TCR beta VDJ and CDR3 profiles were obtained. Each CDR3 protein is one row after TCRdb ran MiXCR on the reads. The sample has 250,000 to 300,000 distinct CDR3 sequences, about 50% seen once.

Sequencing used sorted CD4+, CD8+, or CD8+CD57+ T cells (not recorded which) from PBMCs. The sequence was collected from a human donor with aplastic anemia. The V call is TRBV20-1, the J call TRBJ2-5; D perhaps matches TRBD2 (5 bases). The CDR3 region has the DNA TGCAGTGCTAGCACTGGACTGGCCGAAGAGACCCAGTACTTC. Amino acids: CSASTGLAEETQYF.